This entry lists 30 T cell receptor beta chains sequenced from one sample in a study of blood T cell repertoires in COVID-19. Sequencing was performed with immunoSEQ multiplex PCR; in TCRdb, only in-frame clones are kept and a portion is missing. The sample contains about 95,000 clones, 75% to 95% of which appear only once. Sequencing was done on a sample of peripheral blood. These receptors all come from a woman in her forties or fifties in a cohort sampled during active COVID-19.

The chain employs TRBV5-1 and TRBJ1-5; 10 bases fit TRBD1. Germline-derived CDR1 and CDR2 are SGHRS and YFSETQ. CDR3 length: 14 residues. The V and J ends lost 2 bases and 6 bases, in that order; junction bases with no gene match: 2. CDR3 nucleotide sequence: TGCGCCAGCAGCTTCGGACAGGGGGGTCAGCCCCAGCATTTT. Residues: CASSFGQGGQPQHF.

The chain links TRBV12-3 or TRBV12-4 to TRBJ2-2; D is unresolved. V lost 6 bases and J 5 bases, leaving 10 bases between the germline ends. This CDR3 region has 13 residues. The CDR3 sequence: CASRRKVTGELFF. The CDR3 nucleotides are TGTGCCAGCAGGAGGAAGGTAACCGGGGAGCTGTTTTTT.

The chain links TRBV3-1 (or the pseudogene TRBV3-2) to TRBJ2-5, with a tentative D call TRBD1 (5 bases). V gave up 3 bases and J gave up 2 bases, with 10 bases separating them. The germline V gene has CDR1 LGHDT and CDR2 YNNKEL (reference sequence). The CDR3 runs 14 residues. CDR3 in amino acids: CASSHRVWQETQYF. CDR3 DNA: TGTGCCAGCAGCCACAGGGTATGGCAAGAGACCCAGTACTTC.

The V and J genes are TRBV18 and TRBJ2-7; no reliable D call. V lost 6 bases and J lost 3, with 9 bases in between. The CDR3 is 12 amino acids. Germline loops: CDR1 KGHSH, CDR2 LQKENI. CDR3 residues: CASSPNGYEQYF. The CDR3 DNA reads as TGTGCCAGCTCTCCTAACGGCTACGAGCAGTACTTC.

The rearrangement joins TRBV4-1 to TRBJ1-5; D gene unclear. The length of the CDR3 is 15 residues. Germline CDR1 is MGHRA and CDR2 is YSYEKL. Trimming took off 0 bases at V and 3 bases at J, with 9 bases between the two ends. CDR3 DNA sequence: TGCGCCAGCAGCCAAGATAAACAGATCAATCAGCCCCAGCATTTT. Protein product: CASSQDKQINQPQHF.

V gene TRBV9 combines with J gene TRBJ1-3; D possibly corresponds to TRBD1 (6 bases). V lost 4 bases and J lost 0, with 14 bases in between. Per germline, CDR1 SGDLS and CDR2 YYNGEE. This CDR3 is built from 16 residues. In DNA, the CDR3 is TGTGCCAGCAGCTCGGACAGTTTTTTCTCTGGAAACACCATATATTTT. Its protein is CASSSDSFFSGNTIYF.

The chain recombines TRBV3-1 (or the pseudogene TRBV3-2) with TRBJ1-1; unclear D gene. The germline V gene has CDR1 LGHDT and CDR2 YNNKEL (reference sequence). Trimming pared 4 bases from V and 1 base from J, leaving 4 bases between. This CDR3 contains 12 residues. The CDR3 sequence: CASSPQNTEAFF. The CDR3 DNA reads as TGTGCCAGCAGCCCACAGAACACTGAAGCTTTCTTT.

The chain joins TRBV7-3 to TRBJ2-3, with TRBD2 as a possible D gene (5 bases). This CDR3 is built from 15 residues. Deletions cut 4 bases from V and 4 bases from J, with 15 bases between. Germline CDR1 is SGHTA and CDR2 is FQGTGA. CDR3 residues: CASSSRGSPADTQYF. DNA for the CDR3: TGTGCCAGCAGCTCCCGGGGTAGCCCCGCAGATACGCAGTATTTT.

This chain links TRBV10-3 with TRBJ1-3; a possible D gene is TRBD1 (5 bases). Deletions cut 6 bases from V and 2 bases from J, with 8 bases between. CDR1 ENHRY and CDR2 SYGVKD come from the germline V gene. The CDR3 is 13 amino acids. CDR3 nucleotide sequence: TGTGCCATCAGGGGGGGGACTGGAAACACCATATATTTT. Translated, it gives CAIRGGTGNTIYF.

This chain joins TRBV1 and TRBJ2-5; TRBD2, the D gene given by the table, was not confirmed from the DNA. TRBV1 is listed as a pseudogene. The CDR3 totals 15 residues. The CDR3 sequence is CTSSQDLRTKETQYF. CDR3 coding DNA: TGCACCAGCAGCCAAGATTTGCGGACTAAAGAGACCCAGTACTTC.

This sequence joins TRBV19 and TRBJ1-5; the D is unclear. Germline CDR1 reads LNHDA; CDR2 reads SQIVND (reference sequence). Trimming removed 3 bases at V and 5 bases at J, with 5 bases between. There are 12 residues in the CDR3. CDR3 bases: TGTGCCAGTAGTATTTATGATCAGCCCCAGCATTTT. Its translation: CASSIYDQPQHF.

In its sample, this clone was seen a few times. The V and J genes are TRBV6-1 and TRBJ2-7, with 11 bases identical to TRBD2. The CDR3 is 16 residues long. The V and J ends lost 4 bases and 5 bases, in that order; junction bases with no gene match: 10. Germline V gene data show CDR1 as MNHNS and CDR2 as SASEGT. CDR3 residues: CASSATASGRIDEQYF. CDR3 DNA: TGTGCCAGCAGTGCAACAGCTAGCGGGAGGATCGACGAGCAGTACTTC.

The chain recombines TRBV4-1 with TRBJ2-7; a possible D gene is TRBD2 (6 bases). CDR3 length equals 14 residues. Germline assignment: CDR1 MGHRA and CDR2 YSYEKL. The ends were cut back, 4 bases at V and 3 bases at J, with 13 bases in the middle. CDR3 bases: TGCGCCAGCAGCCCCGGATTAGCGGACTACGAGCAGTACTTC. Its protein product is CASSPGLADYEQYF.

The chain has TRBV3-1 (or the pseudogene TRBV3-2) and TRBJ1-6; D unclear. V was trimmed by 3 bases and J by 9 bases, leaving 12 bases between them. Germline V gene lookup returns CDR1 LGHDT and CDR2 YNNKEL (reference sequence). The CDR3 has 14 amino acids. The CDR3 nucleotides read TGTGCCAGCAGCCACCTAAGTTCGTCTTCACCCCTCCACTTT. This codes for CASSHLSSSSPLHF.

The rearrangement joins TRBV7-3 to TRBJ2-2, with 8 nucleotides matching TRBD2. Germline-derived CDR1 and CDR2 are SGHTA and FQGTGA. This CDR3 contains 15 residues. The V and J ends lost 2 bases and 4 bases, in that order; junction bases with no gene match: 3. CDR3 sequence reads: CASSLSAGATGELFF. The CDR3, as DNA: TGTGCCAGCAGCTTATCAGCGGGGGCCACCGGGGAGCTGTTTTTT.

V gene TRBV19 combines with J gene TRBJ1-1, with a weak D call TRBD1 (6 bases). The CDR3 totals 13 residues. Germline V CDR1 and CDR2: LNHDA, SQIVND (reference sequence). Trimming stripped 7 bases from V and 10 bases from J, with 19 bases between. The CDR3 spells CASMLSGGPRAFF. CDR3 DNA: TGTGCCAGTATGCTATCGGGGGGGCCGAGAGCTTTCTTT.

The CDR3 protein is CASSPGGYGYTF. In DNA form, the CDR3 reads TGTGCCAGCAGTCCCGGGGGATATGGCTACACCTTC. The rearrangement joins TRBV12-3 or TRBV12-4 to TRBJ1-2; D possibly corresponds to TRBD1 (5 bases). With 5 bases removed from V and 5 bases from J, the gap between germline ends came to 9 bases. This CDR3 region has 12 residues.

J is TRBJ1-5 and V is TRBV3-1 (or the pseudogene TRBV3-2); 9 nucleotides match TRBD1. V was pared by 2 bases and J by 6 bases, with 14 bases of the junction left unmatched. In germline, CDR1 is LGHDT, CDR2 YNNKEL (reference sequence). The length of the CDR3 is 18 residues. This CDR3 reads CASSQNLAGTGMGQPQHF. CDR3 nucleotides: TGTGCCAGCAGCCAAAACCTCGCCGGGACAGGGATGGGTCAGCCCCAGCATTTT.

CDR3 residues: CASSQGADRSWPQHF. The CDR3 region has the DNA TGTGCCAGCAGCCAGGGCGCCGACCGTTCTTGGCCCCAGCATTTT. This sequence joins TRBV27 and TRBJ1-5, with a weak D call TRBD1 (5 bases). CDR1 is MNHEY, CDR2 SMNVEV, per germline (reference sequence). This CDR3 has 15 residues. V lost 6 bases and J lost 9, with 21 bases in between.

The chain couples TRBV24-1 to TRBJ2-3; maybe TRBD2 (5 bases). Per germline, CDR1 KGHDR and CDR2 SFDVKD. The CDR3 is made up of 11 amino acids. The V and J ends lost 9 bases and 11 bases respectively, with 14 bases between them. CDR3 sequence reads: CATVAGDEQYF. CDR3 in DNA: TGTGCCACCGTCGCGGGCGATGAGCAGTATTTT.

This chain joins TRBV28 and TRBJ2-1; maybe TRBD1 (6 bases). The germline V gene has CDR1 MDHEN and CDR2 SYDVKM. This CDR3 comprises 13 residues. Trimming left V 11 bases short and J 0 bases short, with 11 bases between. In DNA form, the CDR3 reads TGTGCCTCCCGAGGGGGCTCCTACAATGAGCAGTTCTTC. It encodes CASRGGSYNEQFF.

This chain connects TRBV6-4 to TRBJ2-5, with D possibly TRBD2 on 5 matching bases. Deletions cut 4 bases from V and 2 bases from J, with 17 bases between. The length of the CDR3 is 16 residues. CDR1 is MRHNA, CDR2 SNTAGT, per germline. CDR3 in amino acids: CASSGRRGAEQETQYF. CDR3 coding DNA: TGTGCCAGCAGTGGCCGGCGTGGAGCGGAGCAAGAGACCCAGTACTTC.

The chain has TRBV27 and TRBJ2-5; TRBD2 aligns across 14 bases. Trimming removed 3 bases from V and 2 bases from J; junction bases left unmatched: 5. Germline V gives CDR1 MNHEY, CDR2 SMNVEV (reference sequence). This CDR3 has 17 residues. CDR3 DNA: TGTGCCAGCAGTTTTTCTGGGACTAGCGGGAGTCAAGAGACCCAGTACTTC. Its protein is CASSFSGTSGSQETQYF.

The J gene is TRBJ2-7, the V gene TRBV4-2; tentative D call: TRBD1 (5 bases). The ends were cut back, 3 bases at V and 6 bases at J, with 12 bases in the middle. The CDR3 loop spans 13 amino acids. Germline CDR1 and CDR2: LGHNA and YNFKEQ. CDR3 nucleotides: TGTGCCAGCAGCCAGGGGCTACCCCTCGAGCAGTACTTC. This sequence encodes CASSQGLPLEQYF.

This rearrangement joins TRBV6-4 to TRBJ1-1; D not resolved. Trimming shortened V by 2 bases and J by 8 bases, and 9 bases separated the two germline ends. The CDR3 sequence is 12 residues long. From germline, CDR1 is MRHNA and CDR2 SNTAGT. The CDR3 coding sequence is TGTGCCAGCAGTGACAACTCCGGGGAAGCTTTCTTT. Translated, it gives CASSDNSGEAFF.

J is TRBJ1-1 and V is TRBV19; D possibly corresponds to TRBD1 (5 bases). Germline CDR1 and CDR2: LNHDA and SQIVND (reference sequence). This CDR3 is 11 amino acids long. The germline V and J ends were trimmed by 6 bases and 7 bases, with 9 bases remaining between them. The CDR3 DNA follows: TGTGCCAGTAGGTGGGGCGGTGAAGCTTTCTTT. It encodes CASRWGGEAFF.

Here the CDR3 reads CASSTHRGSNEQYF. DNA of the CDR3: TGTGCCAGCAGCACCCACAGGGGGAGTAACGAGCAGTACTTC. The V call is TRBV11-3, the J call TRBJ2-7; 8 bases fit TRBD1. With 5 bases clipped from V and 5 bases from J, the junction kept 8 bases outside the gene matches. The CDR3 runs 14 residues. Per germline, CDR1 SGHNT and CDR2 YENEEA. The complete variable domain, with remaining parts taken from reference TRBV11-3 and TRBJ2-7, reads EAGVVQSPRYKIIEKKQPVAFWCNPISGHNTLYWYLQNLGQGPELLIRYENEEAVDDSQLPKDRFSAERLKGVDSTLKIQPAELGDSAVYLCASSTHRGSNEQYFGPGTRLTVT.

This sequence joins TRBV21-1 and TRBJ1-4; the D call in the table, TRBD1, was not verified against the DNA. TRBV21-1 is annotated as a pseudogene. The CDR3 is 17 amino acids. The CDR3 protein is CASSKGGQGGPNEKLFF. The CDR3, as DNA: TGTGCCAGCAGCAAAGGGGGACAGGGGGGTCCTAATGAAAAACTGTTTTTT.

CDR3 coding DNA: TGTGCCAGCAGCTACCCGGGACAGGGAGCCTACGAGCAGTACTTC. Its protein product is CASSYPGQGAYEQYF. This chain uses TRBV7-9 with TRBJ2-7, with 9 nucleotides matching TRBD1. V shed 4 bases and J 2 bases; nucleotides not matched to a gene: 6. Germline loops: CDR1 SEHNR, CDR2 FQNEAQ (reference sequence). The CDR3 has 15 amino acids.

This chain links TRBV2 with TRBJ2-5; perhaps TRBD2 as D (6 bases). The V gene's germline CDR1 is SNHLY and CDR2 FYNNEI. The V gene lost 6 bases and the J gene lost 1 base, with 12 bases spanning the gap. CDR3 length equals 14 residues. CDR3 loop: CASRISSAQETQYF. The CDR3 DNA sequence: TGTGCCAGCAGGATCTCTAGCGCCCAAGAGACCCAGTACTTC.